Following are 8 T cell receptor beta chains from one sample sequenced in a study of T cells after posttransplantation cyclophosphamide. Method: immunoSEQ multiplex PCR; TCRdb's copy keeps in-frame clones and lacks some. The repertoire holds more than 20,000 clones, with approximately 71% as singletons. The sample consisted of memory CD4+ T cells sorted from PBMCs. The source of these receptors is a woman in her sixties or seventies in good health, CMV-negative, and a related stem cell transplant donor.

The rearrangement joins TRBV27 to TRBJ1-5; 10 bases line up with TRBD1. In germline, CDR1 is MNHEY, CDR2 SMNVEV (reference sequence). The CDR3 totals 15 residues. V lost 3 bases to trimming and J lost 6 bases; unmatched junction nucleotides: 5. The CDR3 nucleotides are TGTGCCAGCAGTTTCGGGACAGGGGATCGTCAGCCCCAGCATTTT. This translates into CASSFGTGDRQPQHF.

This clone was counted between two and nine times. The chain links TRBV6-6 to TRBJ2-2; TRBD2 is a possible D gene (7 bases). Per the germline V gene, CDR1 is MNHNY and CDR2 is SVGAGI (reference sequence). The CDR3 has 16 amino acids. V was clipped by 0 bases and J by 5 bases, with 13 bases between them. CDR3 sequence (DNA): TGTGCCAGCAGTTACTCGACCGGGGGGCAGACCGGGGAGCTGTTTTTT. It encodes CASSYSTGGQTGELFF.

The J gene is TRBJ1-2, the V gene TRBV29-1; 9 bases are a match to TRBD1. The CDR3 sequence is 12 residues long. V shed 7 bases, J shed 7 bases, and the junction held 7 bases outside the gene matches. Germline V gives CDR1 SQVTM, CDR2 ANQGSEA. This CDR3 is CSAGTGLFGYTF. CDR3 in DNA: TGCAGCGCCGGGACAGGGTTGTTTGGCTACACCTTC.

The J gene is TRBJ2-3, the V gene TRBV9; 11 bases map to TRBD2. CDR3 length: 18 amino acids. V lost 0 bases, J lost 4 bases, and 10 bases stayed unmatched. The V gene's germline CDR1 is SGDLS and CDR2 YYNGEE. The CDR3 bases are TGTGCCAGCAGCGTAGAGGGTAGCGGGAGGGTCAAGTCAGATACGCAGTATTTT. Its translation: CASSVEGSGRVKSDTQYF.

This chain joins TRBV4-2 and TRBJ1-1, with TRBD1 matching 8 bases. Germline V gives CDR1 LGHNA, CDR2 YNFKEQ. Losses at the gene ends were 4 bases for V and 4 bases for J; bases not matched to a gene: 8. The CDR3 is 15 residues long. The CDR3 here is CASSPGYRGGTEAFF. DNA for the CDR3: TGTGCCAGCAGCCCAGGATACAGGGGGGGCACTGAAGCTTTCTTT.

The chain employs TRBV11-2 and TRBJ2-7, with 9 bases identical to TRBD1. This CDR3 is built from 13 residues. The V gene's germline CDR1 is SGHAT and CDR2 FQNNGV. With V trimmed by 4 bases and J by 7 bases, 5 bases remained unmatched. The CDR3 loop is CASSWGQGGEQYF. CDR3 nucleotides: TGTGCCAGCAGCTGGGGACAGGGTGGGGAGCAGTACTTC.

This clone has just a few counts. V gene TRBV5-3 combines with J gene TRBJ1-4; D ambiguous. TRBV5-3 has ORF status, its function being uncertain. The CDR3 runs to 16 residues. V lost 2 bases and J 4 bases, leaving 15 bases between the germline ends. CDR3 region: CARSLKLDLLNEKLFF. CDR3 DNA: TGTGCCAGAAGCTTAAAACTGGACTTACTTAATGAAAAACTGTTTTTT.

The V and J genes are TRBV2 and TRBJ2-4; a weak D match, TRBD1 (5 bases). There are 14 residues in the CDR3. The V gene lost 7 bases and the J gene lost 0 bases, with 10 bases spanning the gap. Germline V gene lookup returns CDR1 SNHLY and CDR2 FYNNEI. The CDR3 sequence: CASTGLLAKNIQYF. DNA of the CDR3: TGTGCCAGCACAGGGTTGCTAGCCAAAAACATTCAGTACTTC. Complete variable domain (other parts from reference TRBV2 and TRBJ2-4): EPEVTQTPSHQVTQMGQEVILRCVPISNHLYFYWYRQILGQKVEFLVSFYNNEISEKSEIFDDQFSVERPDGSNFTLKIRSTKLEDSAMYFCASTGLLAKNIQYFGAGTRLSVL.